These 18 T cell receptor beta chains were sequenced from one sample in a study of early T cells in non-severe SARS-CoV-2 infection. TCRdb redid the calling of the 5' RACE reads with MiXCR, one entry per CDR3 protein. The table has about 70,000 distinct CDR3 sequences, approximately 4.5% seen once; the top ten hold roughly 3.6%. Sequenced material: whole blood, taken at baseline. The receptors here all came from an adult who was a healthcare worker with PCR-confirmed SARS-CoV-2 infection or an uninfected control (not recorded which). The donor label of this sample is uncertain.

In regard to this clonotype: A read error may be the cause here, since a much bigger clone is one base away. This chain connects TRBV11-2 to TRBJ2-1, with 8 bases that match TRBD2. The germline CDR1 and CDR2 sequences are SGHAT and FQNNGV. The length of the CDR3 is 15 residues. Written as DNA, the CDR3 is TGTGTCAGCAGTCCACTCCGGGGGGGCTACAATGAGCAGTTCTTC. It encodes CVSSPLRGGYNEQFF.

The rearrangement links TRBV2 to TRBJ1-5, with TRBD1 matching 10 bases. Losses at the gene ends were 3 bases for V and 5 bases for J; bases not matched to a gene: 1. The V gene's germline CDR1 is SNHLY and CDR2 FYNNEI. The CDR3 spans 14 residues. Here the CDR3 DNA reads TGTGCCAGCAGTGAGGACAGGGGGTATCAGCCCCAGCATTTT. It specifies CASSEDRGYQPQHF.

This clonotype was seen a handful of times. The chain joins TRBV18 to TRBJ2-7; TRBD2 is a possible D gene (5 bases). The CDR3 runs to 14 residues. Germline V gene data show CDR1 as KGHSH and CDR2 as LQKENI. Trimming stripped 1 base from V and 5 bases from J, with 12 bases between. CDR3 sequence (DNA): TGTGCCAGCTCACCACGCTTTTTCGGGAACGAGCAGTACTTC. It is translated as CASSPRFFGNEQYF.

This clonotype was observed at least ten times. The V gene is TRBV24-1, the J gene TRBJ1-2; 7 bases align to TRBD1. Germline-derived CDR1 and CDR2 are KGHDR and SFDVKD. Germline trimming cut 7 bases from V and 4 bases from J; bases unmatched to any gene: 11. This CDR3 has 15 residues. The CDR3 loop reads CATSAGTESVYGYTF. CDR3 DNA sequence: TGTGCCACCAGCGCCGGGACAGAGAGCGTCTATGGCTACACCTTC.

This clonotype was seen many times. This chain joins TRBV12-3 or TRBV12-4 and TRBJ2-1, with D possibly called TRBD1 or TRBD2 (5 bases each). The CDR3 totals 15 residues. V gave up 6 bases and J gave up 3 bases, with 15 bases separating them. The CDR3 here is CASRRTGTNYNEQFF. CDR3 coding DNA: TGTGCCAGCAGACGGACCGGGACCAACTACAATGAGCAGTTCTTC.

At least ten counts were recorded for this clonotype. As DNA, the CDR3 is TGTGCCAGCAGTGAGGACTCTGGGGCCAACGTCCTGACTTTC. Protein: CASSEDSGANVLTF. The V call is TRBV25-1, the J call TRBJ2-6; D is uncertain. CDR3 length: 14 residues. Germline V gene data show CDR1 as MGHDK and CDR2 as SYGVNS. V lost 3 bases and J 0 bases, leaving 3 bases between the germline ends.

This clonotype was detected many times. This chain joins TRBV6-4 and TRBJ1-2; a possible D gene is TRBD1 (5 bases). V lost 4 bases, J lost 4 bases, and 13 bases lay in between. This CDR3 is built from 14 residues. Germline-derived CDR1 and CDR2 are MRHNA and SNTAGT. As DNA, the CDR3 is TGTGCCAGCAGTGCCCTGGGGCAGGGCTATGGCTACACCTTC. Translation gives CASSALGQGYGYTF.

This clonotype was counted between two and nine times. The chain is built from TRBV7-2 and TRBJ2-1, with TRBD2 matching 13 bases. The CDR3 totals 18 residues. Germline V gene lookup returns CDR1 SGHTA and CDR2 FQGNSA. The V gene end was trimmed by 3 bases and the J gene end by 0 bases; junction bases not matched to a gene: 5. Written as DNA, the CDR3 is TGTGCCAGCAGCTTGACTAGCGGGGGGACGAGCTCCTACAATGAGCAGTTCTTC. It specifies CASSLTSGGTSSYNEQFF.

This clonotype was seen at least ten times. The CDR3 here is CASSYDRSYEQYF. As DNA, the CDR3 is TGTGCCAGCAGTTACGACAGGTCCTACGAGCAGTACTTC. The chain links TRBV6-5 to TRBJ2-7, with D tentatively TRBD1 (6 bases). Trimming took 2 bases from V and 1 from J, leaving 6 bases between them. In germline, CDR1 is MNHEY, CDR2 SVGAGI. The CDR3 extends over 13 amino acids.

This clonotype was counted many times. The CDR3, as DNA: TGCAGCGTTGAAGATCCGATGGGGGGATTTGACACTGAAGCTTTCTTT. The encoded protein is CSVEDPMGGFDTEAFF. V is TRBV29-1 and J is TRBJ1-1; D is possibly TRBD1 (5 bases). The length of the CDR3 is 16 residues. Germline CDR1 reads SQVTM; CDR2 reads ANQGSEA. Between the trimmed V and J ends, which lost 0 bases and 3 bases, there was a span of 17 bases.

The chain recombines TRBV7-9 with TRBJ2-5; D is uncertain. Trimming took off 5 bases at V and 5 bases at J, with 6 bases between the two ends. This CDR3 region has 11 residues. Per germline, CDR1 SEHNR and CDR2 FQNEAQ (reference sequence). CDR3 nucleotide sequence: TGTGCCAGCAGCCCGTCGGAGACCCAGTACTTC. Its translation is CASSPSETQYF.

This clonotype occurred a few times. V usage is TRBV30 and J usage is TRBJ1-5, with D maybe TRBD1 (5 bases). V was trimmed by 3 bases and J by 3 bases, leaving 12 bases between them. Looked up from germline, CDR1 is GTSNPN and CDR2 is SVGIG (reference sequence). This CDR3 spans 14 amino acids. The CDR3 loop is CAWSRGSYNQPQHF. As DNA, the CDR3 is TGTGCCTGGAGCCGGGGCAGCTACAATCAGCCCCAGCATTTT.

The genes are TRBV6-2 or TRBV6-3 and TRBJ1-1; a possible D gene is TRBD1 (5 bases). The CDR3 runs 14 residues. Germline V gives CDR1 MNHEY, CDR2 SVGEGT. V lost 8 bases and J lost 0, with 13 bases in between. DNA of the CDR3: TGTGCCAGCGCCGGGACGGCTATGAACACTGAAGCTTTCTTT. Translation gives CASAGTAMNTEAFF.

The table lists this clonotype with many counts. The rearrangement links TRBV5-1 to TRBJ2-7; D perhaps matches TRBD1 (6 bases). V was cut by 0 bases and J by 4 bases, with 8 bases left in between. Germline V gene sequence: CDR1 SGHRS, CDR2 YFSETQ. The CDR3 contains 13 residues. The CDR3 region has the DNA TGCGCCAGCAGCTTGGGAGGGGGATACGAGCAGTACTTC. It specifies CASSLGGGYEQYF.

This clonotype occurred many times. V and J are TRBV20-1 and TRBJ1-1; 7 nucleotides line up with TRBD1. The CDR3 is 13 residues long. Per the germline V gene, CDR1 is DFQATT and CDR2 is SNEGSKA (reference sequence). The ends lost 0 bases at V and 11 bases at J; junction bases unmatched: 9. The CDR3 loop reads CSARDQSGRGAFF. The CDR3 nucleotides read TGCAGTGCTAGAGATCAGTCCGGCAGGGGGGCTTTCTTT.

The sample holds many counts of this clonotype. The chain combines TRBV12-3 or TRBV12-4 with TRBJ1-1, with D unclear. Trimming stripped 4 bases from V and 4 bases from J, with 10 bases between. The length of the CDR3 is 13 residues. In DNA, the CDR3 is TGTGCCAGCAGTTCGAGGGTAGTCACTGAAGCTTTCTTT. Residues: CASSSRVVTEAFF.

This clonotype was counted at least ten times. The rearrangement links TRBV5-1 to TRBJ1-1; the D is unclear. Germline assignment: CDR1 SGHRS and CDR2 YFSETQ. The CDR3 loop spans 12 amino acids. Trimming stripped 0 bases from V and 4 bases from J, with 4 bases between. The DNA for the CDR3 is TGCGCCAGCAGCTTGGTCCGCACTGAAGCTTTCTTT. The encoded protein is CASSLVRTEAFF.

This clonotype was seen repeatedly, ten times or more. This sequence joins TRBV20-1 and TRBJ1-2, with D possibly matching TRBD1 (6 bases). The CDR3 totals 14 residues. CDR1 and CDR2 from the germline V gene are DFQATT and SNEGSKA (reference sequence). Trimming left V 5 bases short and J 6 bases short, with 19 bases between. CDR3 sequence reads: CSASRTDLLDGYTF. The DNA of the CDR3 is TGCAGTGCTTCTCGGACAGACTTACTGGATGGCTACACCTTC.